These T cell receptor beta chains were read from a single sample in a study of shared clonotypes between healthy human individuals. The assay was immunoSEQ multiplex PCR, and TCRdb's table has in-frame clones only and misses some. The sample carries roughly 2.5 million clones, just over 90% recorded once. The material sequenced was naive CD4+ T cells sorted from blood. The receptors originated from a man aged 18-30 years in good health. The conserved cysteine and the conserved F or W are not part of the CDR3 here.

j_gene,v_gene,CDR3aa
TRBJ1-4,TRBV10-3,ATGGGGANEKLF
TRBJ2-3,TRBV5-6,ASSSAGHPTDTQY
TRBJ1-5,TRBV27,ASNPTGGINQPQH
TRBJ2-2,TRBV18,ASSPYREGLTGELF
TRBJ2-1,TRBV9,ASSVGPGGTYNEQF
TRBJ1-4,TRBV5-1,ASSGTGQGSEKLF
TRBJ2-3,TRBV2,ATSDSSSTDTQY
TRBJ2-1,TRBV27,ASSSSGGAPNEQF
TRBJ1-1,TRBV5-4,ASRGSGNTEAF
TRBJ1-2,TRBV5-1,ASSTGQGDYGYT
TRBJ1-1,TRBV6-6,ASGQNTEAF
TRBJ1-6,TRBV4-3,ASSQDTGGPYNSPLH
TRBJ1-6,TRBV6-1,ASSPALINSPLH
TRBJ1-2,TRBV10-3,AIGQGQGDYGYT
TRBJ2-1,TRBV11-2,ASSPGTGPHNEQF
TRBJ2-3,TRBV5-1,ASRTSGRSTDTQY
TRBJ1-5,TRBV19,ASSKAGGEKPQH
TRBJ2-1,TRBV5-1,ASRPGTVTYNEQF
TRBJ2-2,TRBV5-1,ATGLVGDAGELF
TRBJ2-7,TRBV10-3,AISPTRFPYEQY
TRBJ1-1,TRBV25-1,ASIPDQGRNTEAF
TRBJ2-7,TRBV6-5,ASSLAAPYEQY
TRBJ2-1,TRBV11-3,ASSLGAGNNEQF
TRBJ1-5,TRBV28,ASSSRQGWSNQPQH
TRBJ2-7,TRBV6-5,ASSYSGGWSPIEQY
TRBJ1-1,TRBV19,ASTNTQIPTEAF
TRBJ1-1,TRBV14,ASSQVGGVNTEAF
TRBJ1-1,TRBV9,ASSVVPGTAF
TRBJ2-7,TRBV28,ASSARIGTGGTYEQY
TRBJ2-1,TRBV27,ASSFRAKAPYEQF
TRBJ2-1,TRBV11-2,ASSYGTLSYNEQF
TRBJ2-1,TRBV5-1,ASSLGSGGQNEQF
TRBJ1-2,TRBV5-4,ASSLEPTGVGGGGYT